Reported below is one T cell receptor beta chain. The antigen is undetermined. This record belongs to a study of T cells after yellow fever vaccination. Study at large: Those fractions that held only low numbers of cells were prepared using the SMART-Seq v4 Ultra Low Input RNA kit. General observations from the study: When the response was secondary, it was weaker but reached its peak faster, day 5 versus 15. Once the booster was given, most primary-vaccination clones reappeared, at around 96% for CD4 and approximately 88% for CD8.

TCRdb analysed the 5' RACE reads with MiXCR anew, one entry per CDR3 protein. The sample has nearly 550,000 distinct CDR3 sequences, 19% seen once. In germline, CDR1 is SGHDT, CDR2 YYEEEE. The CDR3 covers 14 residues. V gave up 4 bases and J gave up 8 bases, with 16 bases separating them. The specimen comprised PBMCs, sampled 15 days after the yellow fever booster vaccination. This chain joins TRBV5-6 and TRBJ2-1, with D unresolved. This clonotype was obtained from a man under 40 who received the YFV17D yellow fever vaccine. DNA for the CDR3: TGTGCCAGCAGCCCAGGCTCCCCAAGGGATGAGCAGTTCTTC. Protein: CASSPGSPRDEQFF.